Presented here are 18 T cell receptor beta chains from one specimen sequenced in a study of cytomegalovirus exposure and HLA in healthy donors. The PCR employed 60 Vbeta primers together with 13 Jbeta primers. The data were produced by immunoSEQ multiplex PCR, yet TCRdb's version contains in-frame clones alone and is incomplete. The sample consists of around 170,000 clones, roughly 82% of them appearing once. The sequencing input was PBMCs. The receptors here all came from a woman between 50 and 59 years old in good health and CMV-seropositive.

CDR3 region: CASRDRGGTGELFF. Written as DNA, the CDR3 is TGTGCCAGCAGAGACAGGGGAGGGACCGGGGAGCTGTTTTTT. This chain joins TRBV2 and TRBJ2-2; TRBD1 might be the D (8 bases). The CDR3 sequence is 14 residues long. V was trimmed by 6 bases and J by 5 bases, leaving 13 bases between them. Germline CDR1 reads SNHLY; CDR2 reads FYNNEI.

This sequence joins TRBV5-1 and TRBJ2-3; possible D gene TRBD1, 6 bases. V dropped 9 bases and J dropped 4 bases, with 21 bases sitting between them. The CDR3 spans 15 residues. The germline CDR1 and CDR2 sequences are SGHRS and YFSETQ. Written as DNA, the CDR3 is TGCGCCAACCTTACCCCCGGGACACGGGCAGATACGCAGTATTTT. Translating it yields CANLTPGTRADTQYF.

The V and J genes are TRBV19 and TRBJ2-1, with 9 bases aligning to TRBD2. With 7 bases clipped from V and 4 bases from J, the junction kept 11 bases outside the gene matches. The CDR3 is made up of 16 amino acids. CDR1 and CDR2 (germline): LNHDA, SQIVND (reference sequence). Here the CDR3 reads CASTPGGGALYNEQFF. Written as DNA, the CDR3 is TGTGCCAGTACCCCAGGCGGGGGGGCCCTTTACAATGAGCAGTTCTTC.

The rearrangement joins TRBV5-1 to TRBJ2-2; 8 bases are shared with TRBD2. V gave up 4 bases and J gave up 6 bases; unmatched junction bases: 14. The CDR3 is 17 amino acids. CDR1 is SGHRS and CDR2 is YFSETQ in the germline V gene. The CDR3 here is CASSDGRTKRGSGELFF. The CDR3, as DNA: TGCGCCAGCAGCGATGGACGCACGAAGCGGGGGTCCGGGGAGCTGTTTTTT.

V gene TRBV29-1 combines with J gene TRBJ2-1, with D perhaps TRBD2 (7 bases). Trimming cost V 5 bases and J 13 bases, with 15 bases left between them. This CDR3 is built from 11 residues. Germline assignment: CDR1 SQVTM and CDR2 ANQGSEA. The CDR3 here is CSVPRGGFQFF. CDR3 bases: TGCAGCGTTCCGAGGGGGGGGTTTCAGTTCTTC.

The chain employs TRBV19 and TRBJ1-4; 7 nucleotides agree with TRBD1. V trimming: 6 bases; J trimming: 7 bases; junction bases outside the gene matches: 2. Germline CDR1 LNHDA, CDR2 SQIVND (reference sequence). The CDR3 is 12 amino acids. The CDR3 loop is CASSAGGEKLFF. The CDR3 coding sequence is TGTGCCAGTAGCGCAGGGGGTGAAAAACTGTTTTTT.

The CDR3 DNA is TGCGCCAGCAGCCGACAAACGAACACCGGGGAGCTGTTTTTT. This gives the protein CASSRQTNTGELFF. The chain is built from TRBV5-1 and TRBJ2-2; no definite D call. CDR1 is SGHRS, CDR2 YFSETQ, per germline. The CDR3 is 14 residues long. The V end lost 4 bases, the J end lost 0 bases, and 7 bases lay between the germline ends.

The chain joins TRBV28 to TRBJ1-5; no definite D call. Trimming stripped 7 bases from V and 0 bases from J, with 19 bases between. This CDR3 is built from 17 residues. The V gene's germline CDR1 is MDHEN and CDR2 SYDVKM. The chain's CDR3 is CASTPAEGTFSNQPQHF. The CDR3 DNA is TGTGCCAGCACCCCCGCGGAGGGAACCTTTAGCAATCAGCCCCAGCATTTT.

The chain employs TRBV5-6 and TRBJ2-5, with D possibly TRBD1 on 6 matching bases. The J call could be wrong; TRBJ2-7 is a better fit for the DNA end. CDR3 length: 15 amino acids. Germline CDR1 is SGHDT and CDR2 is YYEEEE. DNA of the CDR3: TGTGCCAGCAGCTCCCGGGACATCCTTTCCTACGAGCAGTACTTC. It codes for CASSSRDILSYEQYF.

The gene calls are TRBV10-3 and TRBJ1-3; TRBD1 agrees at 8 bases. V shed 4 bases, J shed 0 bases, and the junction held 14 bases outside the gene matches. Germline-derived CDR1 and CDR2 are ENHRY and SYGVKD. The CDR3 runs 19 residues. The chain's CDR3 is CAISAVVGTGLSSGNTIYF. CDR3 DNA sequence: TGTGCCATCAGTGCAGTCGTGGGGACAGGCCTAAGCTCTGGAAACACCATATATTTT.

The rearrangement links TRBV5-1 to TRBJ2-7; 8 nucleotides match TRBD1. The CDR3 spans 15 residues. Germline assignment: CDR1 SGHRS and CDR2 YFSETQ. V lost 3 bases and J lost 4; bases outside the gene matches: 9. The CDR3 DNA is TGCGCCAGCAGCTACGGGACAGGAGAAAATTACGAGCAGTACTTC. Translated: CASSYGTGENYEQYF.

This clone has a handful of counts. The chain is built from TRBV9 and TRBJ2-3, with TRBD2 matching 14 bases. Per germline, CDR1 SGDLS and CDR2 YYNGEE. CDR3 length equals 20 residues. Trimming took 3 bases from V and 2 from J; bases not matched to a gene: 14. This CDR3 reads CASSDTDAGTSGGPTDTQYF. The CDR3 DNA sequence: TGTGCCAGCAGCGACACGGACGCCGGGACTAGCGGGGGCCCCACAGATACGCAGTATTTT.

V gene TRBV4-2 combines with J gene TRBJ2-5; TRBD1 is a possible D gene (5 bases). V lost 4 bases and J lost 1, with 7 bases in between. This CDR3 is 13 amino acids long. Germline loops: CDR1 LGHNA, CDR2 YNFKEQ. CDR3 amino acids: CASSLDSQETQYF. CDR3 bases: TGTGCCAGCAGCCTCGACAGCCAAGAGACCCAGTACTTC.

The chain is built from TRBV7-2 and TRBJ2-7; D is perhaps TRBD1 (7 bases). Trimming stripped 3 bases from V and 0 bases from J, with 18 bases between. This CDR3 contains 17 residues. The germline CDR1 and CDR2 sequences are SGHTA and FQGNSA. Written as DNA, the CDR3 is TGTGCCAGCAGCTTGTTTCCCAGGGGGGCTCCCTCCTACGAGCAGTACTTC. It codes for CASSLFPRGAPSYEQYF.

In nucleotides, the CDR3 is TGCGCCAGCAGCCAAGATGGCCGGGATCAGCCCCAGCATTTT. Translating it yields CASSQDGRDQPQHF. The V gene is TRBV4-1, the J gene TRBJ1-5; D is unresolved. From germline, CDR1 is MGHRA and CDR2 YSYEKL. The CDR3 runs to 14 residues. Trimming stripped 0 bases from V and 5 bases from J, with 8 bases between.

The chain has TRBV5-1 and TRBJ2-6, with D possibly being TRBD2 (6 bases). Germline-derived CDR1 and CDR2 are SGHRS and YFSETQ. This CDR3 has 17 residues. V shed 3 bases and J shed 4 bases, with 17 bases lying between them. CDR3 DNA sequence: TGCGCCAGCAGCTCGGGGGTGGGGCAATACGGGGCCAACGTCCTGACTTTC. Amino acids: CASSSGVGQYGANVLTF. The full variable domain, rest sourced from reference TRBV5-1 and TRBJ2-6, is KAGVTQTPRYLIKTRGQQVTLSCSPISGHRSVSWYQQTPGQGLQFLFEYFSETQRNKGNFPGRFSGRQFSNSRSEMNVSTLELGDSALYLCASSSGVGQYGANVLTFGAGSRLTVL.

The chain recombines TRBV4-1 with TRBJ1-2; tentative D call: TRBD1 (5 bases). The V gene lost 0 bases and the J gene lost 13 bases, with 15 bases spanning the gap. Germline loops: CDR1 MGHRA, CDR2 YSYEKL. This CDR3 contains 13 residues. CDR3 region: CASSQEGAGKCTF. DNA for the CDR3: TGCGCCAGCAGCCAAGAAGGGGCAGGGAAATGCACCTTC.

The rearrangement uses TRBV7-9 and TRBJ1-1; TRBD1 might be the D (5 bases). The ends were cut back, 2 bases at V and 3 bases at J, with 7 bases in the middle. Germline CDR1 reads SEHNR; CDR2 reads FQNEAQ (reference sequence). The CDR3 length is 13 residues. The chain's CDR3 is CASSLQGYTEAFF. In DNA form, the CDR3 reads TGTGCCAGCAGCTTACAGGGATACACTGAAGCTTTCTTT.